This record covers a single TCR beta chain. What this receptor recognizes is not known. Per-base qualities were not stored, and no clone one base away is much larger. This entry is derived from a study of blood T cell repertoires in COVID-19 (dated by TCRdb to the early 2020s). For context, the study as a whole: The collaborator samples originated in the United States, Italy and Spain and spanned the acute and convalescent phases of COVID-19. The material from the prospective study consisted of cDNA or gDNA derived from T cells, B-cell-depleted T cells, or PBMCs. Deeply sampled blood TCRbeta repertoires from subjects exposed to, actively infected with, or recovered from COVID-19 were included in the dataset. The repertoires were released in a freely available public database meant as a resource for research on the immune response to SARS-CoV-2. The samples were drawn from the first 160 participants of the ongoing ImmuneRACE study and from about 1,200 subjects provided by 6 global collaborators. Sample metadata almost always included a de-identified subject ID, COVID-19 status, age in years and sex. HLA class I and class II types, where available, came from metadata supplied by the sample provider rather than from assay-based typing. Results and caveats for the whole study, not just this receptor: How much clinical and demographic metadata was included differed by source and by participant, and the metadata was provided uncurated.

Another Seattle source contributed samples from volunteer blood donors who had recovered from COVID-19. Each collaborating institution followed its own protocols to collect whole blood in K2EDTA tubes. For TCRbeta analysis, collaborator samples were shipped as frozen whole blood, as isolated PBMCs, or as DNA extracted from either sample type. The immunoSEQ Assay, a bias-controlled multiplex PCR, was used to amplify TCRbeta CDR3 regions from genomic DNA. On the authors' methods: The number of nucleated cells in each sample was estimated from the amplification of reference gene primers within the assay. To quantify the absolute abundance of each unique TCRbeta CDR3 rearrangement, sequence reads were collapsed and filtered. Productive Simpson clonality was computed per sample as the square root of Simpson's diversity index over productive rearrangements. Not all clones reach the TCRdb copy of this immuneACCESS table, which keeps in-frame sequences only. Checked studies attribute under half of the gap to unresolved V genes and leave the rest unexplained. That table supplies the V and J calls and clone size; D and trimming were determined from the DNA. In all, the sample holds around 300,000 clones, and about 90% of those were seen once. The ten largest clones add up to about 1.9% of the sample.

Trimming takes 4 bases off V and 6 bases off J; junction bases not matched to a gene: 11. Including the terminal cysteine and phenylalanine, the CDR3 comprises 16 residues. The sequence is cut down to CDR3 DNA, 48 bases in frame from base 1. CDR1 and CDR2 were assigned from the germline V gene as SGHTA and FQGNSA. This receptor was identified in a woman in her twenties or thirties who had recovered from COVID-19. This sequence uses TRBV7-2 and TRBJ2-1; 8 of the junction bases match TRBD2. The sequenced sample was peripheral blood. The CDR3 has the sequence CASSSLGGRTPNEQFF. The nucleotide sequence is TGTGCCAGCAGCTCCTTAGGCGGGAGGACACCCAATGAGCAGTTCTTC.